The 8 T cell receptor beta chains in this list originate from one sample, sequenced in a study of T cell repertoires in cytomegalovirus infection. Their antigen targets remain unknown. TCRdb itself ran the reads through MiXCR, one entry per CDR3 protein. In the table there are about 830,000 distinct CDR3 sequences, about 30% of which are singletons. The specimen comprised cultured CD8+ T cells from PBMCs, sampled from culture after CMV antigen stimulation. The origin of the receptors is a human donor in good health (CMV status not recorded). Some clones in this sample may be carry-over from other donors' samples.

V usage is TRBV7-4 and J usage is TRBJ2-3, with D maybe TRBD2 (6 bases). CDR3 length: 15 amino acids. The germline V and J ends were trimmed by 1 base and 6 bases, with 14 bases remaining between them. Per the germline V gene, CDR1 is SGHVT and CDR2 is SQSDAQ. The CDR3 bases are TGTGCCAGCAGCTTAGTTTGGGGGGAAAAGGATACGCAGTATTTT. Its protein is CASSLVWGEKDTQYF.

The CDR3 is CSAPVGLGDNEQFF. In nucleotides, the CDR3 is TGCAGCGCCCCGGTCGGTCTGGGGGACAATGAGCAGTTCTTC. This chain joins TRBV29-1 and TRBJ2-1; D may correspond to TRBD1 or TRBD2 (5 bases each). The V and J ends lost 7 bases and 5 bases respectively, with 18 bases between them. The CDR3 covers 14 residues. Germline V gene sequence: CDR1 SQVTM, CDR2 ANQGSEA.

This clonotype has only one observation. The chain joins TRBV14 to TRBJ2-5, with 7 bases aligning to TRBD1. The CDR3 runs to 15 residues. Germline-derived CDR1 and CDR2 are SGHDN and FVKESK. Unmatched junction bases numbered 9, after V lost 4 bases and J lost 4 bases. Written as DNA, the CDR3 is TGTGCCAGCAGCCGAGATTGGACAGGAAGAGAGACCCAGTACTTC. This codes for CASSRDWTGRETQYF.

V is TRBV5-4 and J is TRBJ2-1; the D is unclear. Trimming stripped 0 bases from V and 7 bases from J, with 14 bases between. The germline V gene encodes CDR1 SGHNT and CDR2 YYREEE (reference sequence). This CDR3 is 15 amino acids long. CDR3 DNA: TGTGCCAGCAGCTTGGAAAAGGGAACCCTGAATGAGCAGTTCTTC. Translation: CASSLEKGTLNEQFF. The complete variable domain, with remaining parts taken from reference TRBV5-4 and TRBJ2-1, reads ETGVTQSPTHLIKTRGQQVTLRCSSQSGHNTVSWYQQALGQGPQFIFQYYREEENGRGNFPPRFSGLQFPNYSSELNVNALELDDSALYLCASSLEKGTLNEQFFGPGTRLTVL.

In this sample, this clonotype turned up a few times. The chain carries TRBV7-9 and TRBJ2-4; 9 bases fit TRBD2. Germline V gives CDR1 SEHNR, CDR2 FQNEAQ (reference sequence). The CDR3 is 17 amino acids. V was pared by 5 bases and J by 3 bases, with 11 bases of the junction left unmatched. This chain's CDR3 is CASSPAARGGFKNIQYF. The CDR3 DNA reads as TGTGCCAGCAGCCCGGCGGCGCGGGGGGGGTTCAAAAACATTCAGTACTTC. Variable domain in full (rest from reference TRBV7-9 and TRBJ2-4): DTGVSQNPRHKITKRGQNVTFRCDPISEHNRLYWYRQTLGQGPEFLTYFQNEAQLEKSRLLSDRFSAERPKGSFSTLEIQRTEQGDSAMYLCASSPAARGGFKNIQYFGAGTRLSVL.

There are a few counts of this clonotype. The CDR3 region has the DNA TGTGCCAGCAGTGAATGGGGGGGGGACATCCCAGATACGCAGTATTTT. Protein: CASSEWGGDIPDTQYF. This chain connects TRBV6-1 to TRBJ2-3; TRBD2 is a possible D gene (7 bases). Germline CDR1 reads MNHNS; CDR2 reads SASEGT. V lost 2 bases and J lost 4, with 16 bases in between. The CDR3 runs to 16 residues.

The chain is built from TRBV15 and TRBJ1-1, with 11 bases that match TRBD1. The V gene end was trimmed by 3 bases and the J gene end by 8 bases; junction bases not matched to a gene: 8. CDR1 and CDR2 (germline): LNHNV, YYDKDF (reference sequence). The CDR3 spans 15 residues. Here the CDR3 DNA reads TGTGCCACCAGCAGGGACAGGGGGCCCAGGAGGGAAGCTTTCTTT. Residues: CATSRDRGPRREAFF.

V is TRBV9 and J is TRBJ1-6, with D perhaps matching TRBD1 (6 bases). CDR1 SGDLS and CDR2 YYNGEE come from the germline V gene. With 2 bases removed from V and 4 bases from J, the gap between germline ends came to 13 bases. The CDR3 consists of 16 residues. CDR3 in amino acids: CASSVSGASYNSPLHF. CDR3 nucleotide sequence: TGTGCCAGCAGCGTTTCAGGGGCTTCGTATAATTCACCCCTCCACTTT.